The T cell receptor beta chain described here comes from a study of T-cell reconstitution after alpha-beta-depleted transplantation in children. The sample holds many counts of this clonotype. It was with unique molecular identifiers that the TCRbeta library was prepared. TCRdb recomputed calls from the PCR reads with MiXCR, one row per CDR3 protein. Of some 500,000 distinct CDR3 sequences in the sample, 15% to 20% were seen once. V was pared by 2 bases and J by 5 bases, with 11 bases of the junction left unmatched. The CDR3 is 16 amino acids. Germline V gene data show CDR1 as SGHDT and CDR2 as YYEEEE.

J is TRBJ2-3 and V is TRBV5-6; 7 positions agree with TRBD1. Material: PBMCs from the stem cell graft donor, obtained from the stem cell graft. The sequence was collected from a human donor who donated a stem cell graft to a child with acute lymphoblastic leukemia. CDR3 region: CASSLVRQGGRDTQYF. DNA of the CDR3: TGTGCCAGCAGCTTAGTACGACAGGGTGGCAGAGATACGCAGTATTTT.